The rows below give T cell receptor beta chains drawn from one sample of a study of cytomegalovirus exposure and HLA in healthy donors. Sequenced by immunoSEQ multiplex PCR; TCRdb stores in-frame clones only, minus some. The sample lists some 120,000 clones, more than 80% seen once, with less than 3% in the top ten. The sequenced sample consisted of PBMCs. These receptors originate from a man aged 30 to 39 in good health and CMV-seronegative. The CDR3 runs from the conserved cysteine through the conserved F or W. D genes are given only for firm matches. Not all rows give a size; the values are once, few, many and, for expanded clones, a class.

V,size,J,D,CDR3,DNA
TRBV7-2,once,TRBJ2-2,TRBD2,CASSHGLAGAPLTHGELFF,TGTGCCAGCAGCCATGGACTAGCGGGAGCCCCATTAACACACGGGGAGCTGTTTTTT
TRBV6-1,-,TRBJ2-3,TRBD2,CASSVRTSGSGDTQYF,TGTGCCAGCAGTGTGCGGACTAGCGGGAGCGGTGATACGCAGTATTTT
TRBV19,-,TRBJ1-1,-,CASQSGGNTEAFF,TGTGCCAGTCAGAGCGGAGGGAACACTGAAGCTTTCTTT
TRBV30,once,TRBJ2-1,-,CAWRTLAFVSYNEQFF,TGTGCCTGGAGGACTTTAGCGTTCGTCTCCTACAATGAGCAGTTCTTC
TRBV7-8,once,TRBJ2-5,-,CASSLGPRAGQETQYF,TGTGCCAGCAGCTTAGGTCCGAGGGCGGGCCAAGAGACCCAGTACTTC
TRBV28,-,TRBJ1-5,-,CASGPAGGQPQHF,TGTGCCAGTGGACCGGCGGGGGGTCAGCCCCAGCATTTT
TRBV4-2,few,TRBJ2-7,TRBD2,CASSQVTTSGSYEQYF,TGTGCCAGCAGCCAAGTCACGACTAGCGGGAGCTACGAGCAGTACTTC
TRBV5-1,-,TRBJ2-2,-,CASSLVGSGELFF,TGCGCCAGCAGCTTGGTTGGCAGCGGGGAGCTGTTTTTT
TRBV4-3,-,TRBJ2-7,-,CASSQGARLSEQYF,TGCGCCAGCAGCCAAGGTGCTAGACTAAGCGAGCAGTACTTC
TRBV5-6,-,TRBJ1-2,-,CASSLISWEPNYGYPF,TGTGCCAGCAGCTTAATATCTTGGGAGCCCAACTATGGCTACCCCTTC
TRBV7-2,few,TRBJ2-7,TRBD1,CASSLGTGITLYEQYF,TGTGCCAGCAGCCTAGGGACAGGGATTACTCTCTACGAGCAGTACTTC
TRBV14,few,TRBJ2-1,-,CASSPYPGHPQDNEQFF,TGTGCCAGCAGCCCATACCCGGGACACCCACAAGACAATGAGCAGTTCTTC
TRBV27,-,TRBJ1-2,-,CASSLLAGVGGYTF,TGTGCCAGCAGTTTACTGGCAGGGGTTGGTGGCTACACCTTC
TRBV10-2,-,TRBJ2-7,-,CASSWGTEGSYEQYF,TGCGCCAGCAGTTGGGGTACGGAGGGATCCTACGAGCAGTACTTC
TRBV7-9,-,TRBJ2-7,-,CASSLGTGRSYEQYF,TGTGCCAGCAGCTTGGGCACAGGGAGATCCTACGAGCAGTACTTC
TRBV7-9,-,TRBJ2-7,TRBD2,CASSSEGGFYEQYF,TGTGCCAGCAGCTCTGAGGGAGGGTTCTACGAGCAGTACTTC
TRBV19,-,TRBJ2-3,-,CASSSVSSTDTQYF,TGTGCCAGTAGTAGCGTCTCTAGCACAGATACGCAGTATTTT
TRBV11-2,-,TRBJ1-1,-,CASSPRWGVGNTEAFF,TGTGCCAGCAGTCCCCGATGGGGGGTAGGGAACACTGAAGCTTTCTTT
TRBV7-9,-,TRBJ2-2,-,CASSPRDTLTGELFF,TGTGCCAGCAGCCCCCGGGACACGCTCACCGGGGAGCTGTTTTTT
TRBV9,-,TRBJ2-5,TRBD2,CASSVGLAGARETQYF,TGTGCCAGCAGCGTAGGACTAGCGGGAGCGAGGGAGACCCAGTACTTC
TRBV21-1,-,TRBJ2-4,-,CASSTHHGCAFLPETKNIQYF,TGTGCCAGCAGTACACATCACGGGTGTGCTTTCCTACCCGAGACCAAAAACATTCAGTACTTC
TRBV6-1,-,TRBJ2-7,TRBD2,CAATAGTIWIYEQYF,TGTGCCGCCACAGCGGGAACAATTTGGATCTACGAGCAGTACTTC
TRBV2,-,TRBJ1-1,TRBD1,CASSNRGQNTEAFF,TGTGCCAGCAGTAACAGGGGGCAGAACACTGAAGCTTTCTTT
TRBV5-6,-,TRBJ1-6,-,CASSLLAGSGSPLHF,TGTGCCAGCAGCTTGTTGGCAGGTTCTGGTTCACCCCTCCACTTT
TRBV18,-,TRBJ2-1,-,CASSPRLNDNEQFF,TGTGCCAGCTCACCGAGGCTCAATGACAATGAGCAGTTCTTC